This T cell receptor beta chain was retrieved from a study of radiotherapy plus CTLA-4 blockade in lung cancer. TCRdb's copy holds only in-frame clones and misses some; the assay was immunoSEQ multiplex PCR. The table lists roughly 110,000 clones, approximately 80% of them singletons. Concerning this clone itself: Its antigen is unknown.

Study results and caveats: Dynamics of early blood T cell clones, together with interferon-beta, were reportedly the best predictors of response. Expansion in blood of tumor-derived TCR clones was seen after radiotherapy plus ipilimumab.

Germline V CDR1 and CDR2: LGHNA, YNFKEQ. The CDR3 totals 14 residues. Trimming took 2 bases from V and 2 from J; bases not matched to a gene: 1. The receptor was isolated from a human donor with non-small cell lung cancer that progressed on radiotherapy plus ipilimumab. Some clones in this sample may be carry-over from other donors' samples. The V and J genes are TRBV4-2 and TRBJ2-7; 9 bases agree with TRBD2. This specimen was peripheral blood, taken from a patient treated with radiotherapy plus ipilimumab. CDR3 DNA: TGTGCCAGCAGCCAACCTAGCGGGGCCTACGAGCAGTACTTC. Translation gives CASSQPSGAYEQYF.